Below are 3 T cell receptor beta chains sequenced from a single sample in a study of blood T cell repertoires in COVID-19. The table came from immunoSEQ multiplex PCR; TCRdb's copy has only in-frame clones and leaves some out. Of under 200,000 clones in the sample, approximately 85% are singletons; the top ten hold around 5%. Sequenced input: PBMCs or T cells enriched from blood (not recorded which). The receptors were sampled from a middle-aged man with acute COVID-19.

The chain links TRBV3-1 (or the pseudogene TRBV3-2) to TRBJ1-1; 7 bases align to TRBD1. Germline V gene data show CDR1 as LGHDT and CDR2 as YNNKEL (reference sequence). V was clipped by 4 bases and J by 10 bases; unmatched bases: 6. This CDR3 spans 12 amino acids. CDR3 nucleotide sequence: TGTGCCAGCAGCCCGACCCGGGACAGAGCTTTCTTT. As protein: CASSPTRDRAFF.

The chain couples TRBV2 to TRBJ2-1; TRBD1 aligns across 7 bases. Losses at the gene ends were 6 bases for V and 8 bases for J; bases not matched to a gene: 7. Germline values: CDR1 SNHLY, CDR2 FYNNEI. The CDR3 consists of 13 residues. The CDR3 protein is CASRKTGAYEQFF. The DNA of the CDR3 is TGTGCCAGCAGAAAAACAGGGGCGTATGAGCAGTTCTTC.

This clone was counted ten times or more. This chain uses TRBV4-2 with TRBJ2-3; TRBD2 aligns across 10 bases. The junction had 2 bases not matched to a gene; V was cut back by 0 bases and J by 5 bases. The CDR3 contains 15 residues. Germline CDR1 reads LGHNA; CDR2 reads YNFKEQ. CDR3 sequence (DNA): TGTGCCAGCAGCCAAGAAGGACTAGCGGAAGATACGCAGTATTTT. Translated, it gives CASSQEGLAEDTQYF.